This paragraph covers one T cell receptor (beta chain) sequence. This entry belongs to a study of blood T cell repertoires in COVID-19. Study as a whole: The origin of the acute and convalescent COVID-19 samples was the United States, Italy and Spain. T cells, B-cell-depleted T cells, or PBMCs provided the cDNA or gDNA that served as material.

In the authors' methods: Researchers report that nucleated cell counts were estimated from reference gene primer amplification. Clones were read by immunoSEQ multiplex PCR, and TCRdb kept only the in-frame ones, dropping some. The DNA was the basis for D and trimming; V, J and clone size are from that table. The sample records over 300,000 clones, about 82% being singletons. The sequenced sample consisted of peripheral blood. The source is a woman between 45 and 65 years old with acute or convalescent COVID-19.

The DNA for the CDR3 is TGTGCCAGCAGCACAGCCGGGACAGGGACGGGCTATGGCTACACCTTC. Protein sequence: CASSTAGTGTGYGYTF. The rearrangement joins TRBV4-2 to TRBJ1-2; 9 bases align to TRBD1. J lost 4 bases, V lost 5 bases, and 11 bases had no gene match. Germline values: CDR1 LGHNA, CDR2 YNFKEQ. The CDR3 has 16 amino acids.